Listed below are T cell receptor beta chains from one sample, sequenced in a study of cytomegalovirus exposure and HLA in healthy donors. TCRdb keeps only in-frame clones here, not all; method: immunoSEQ multiplex PCR. This sample yields about 250,000 clones, of which around 90% are seen a single time; about 1.7% belongs to the top ten. Sequencing input: PBMCs. These receptors were obtained from a girl aged 2 to 10 in good health and CMV-seronegative. Both conserved end residues are part of each CDR3. A D gene is named only where the DNA matches it firmly. Not every row has a clone size; where given, it reads once, few, many or a size class.

V gene: TRBV30
J gene: TRBJ2-3
clone size: .
D gene: TRBD2
CDR3 protein: CAWSVGTSGGTDTQYF
CDR3 DNA: TGTGCCTGGAGTGTTGGGACTAGCGGGGGCACAGATACGCAGTATTTT

V gene: TRBV13
J gene: TRBJ1-6
clone size: .
D gene: .
CDR3 protein: CASSFSRLQGSSYNSPLHF
CDR3 DNA: TGTGCCAGCAGCTTTAGCCGGCTACAGGGTAGCTCCTATAATTCACCCCTCCACTTT

V gene: TRBV5-1
J gene: TRBJ2-1
clone size: once
D gene: TRBD1
CDR3 protein: CASSQTGGYNEQFF
CDR3 DNA: TGCGCCAGCAGCCAGACAGGGGGGTACAATGAGCAGTTCTTC

V gene: TRBV7-9
J gene: TRBJ2-7
clone size: few
D gene: TRBD2
CDR3 protein: CASSLLADSYEQYF
CDR3 DNA: TGTGCCAGCAGCTTGCTAGCGGACTCCTACGAGCAGTACTTC

V gene: TRBV7-9
J gene: TRBJ1-1
clone size: .
D gene: .
CDR3 protein: CASSLKGGTEAFF
CDR3 DNA: TGTGCCAGCAGCTTAAAGGGGGGGACTGAAGCTTTCTTT

V gene: TRBV5-1
J gene: TRBJ2-5
clone size: .
D gene: .
CDR3 protein: CASSSNLAVQETQYF
CDR3 DNA: TGCGCCAGCAGCTCTAACCTGGCGGTCCAAGAGACCCAGTACTTC

V gene: TRBV2
J gene: TRBJ1-1
clone size: .
D gene: .
CDR3 protein: CASRVPRGMNTEAFF
CDR3 DNA: TGTGCCAGCAGAGTTCCCCGAGGGATGAACACTGAAGCTTTCTTT

V gene: TRBV6-6
J gene: TRBJ2-2
clone size: .
D gene: .
CDR3 protein: CASSSGTGELFF
CDR3 DNA: TGTGCCAGCAGCTCAGGGACCGGGGAGCTGTTTTTT

V gene: TRBV7-2
J gene: TRBJ2-1
clone size: .
D gene: .
CDR3 protein: CASRPDSPSNEQFF
CDR3 DNA: TGTGCCAGCAGACCGGACTCCCCGAGCAATGAGCAGTTCTTC

V gene: TRBV6-5
J gene: TRBJ2-7
clone size: .
D gene: TRBD2
CDR3 protein: CASRYGTSGAYEQYF
CDR3 DNA: TGTGCCAGCAGATACGGGACTAGCGGGGCCTACGAGCAGTACTTC

V gene: TRBV10-3
J gene: TRBJ1-6
clone size: .
D gene: TRBD1
CDR3 protein: CAISGTGDHNSPLHF
CDR3 DNA: TGTGCCATCAGTGGGACAGGGGACCATAATTCACCCCTCCACTTT

V gene: TRBV6-5
J gene: TRBJ1-1
clone size: .
D gene: .
CDR3 protein: CASQGLVTEAFF
CDR3 DNA: TGTGCCTCCCAGGGGCTCGTCACTGAAGCTTTCTTT

V gene: TRBV5-1
J gene: TRBJ1-3
clone size: .
D gene: .
CDR3 protein: CASSLEGPVGGNTIYF
CDR3 DNA: TGCGCCAGCAGCTTGGAGGGGCCCGTGGGTGGAAACACCATATATTTT

V gene: TRBV2
J gene: TRBJ2-7
clone size: .
D gene: TRBD2
CDR3 protein: CASSERREGSYEQYF
CDR3 DNA: TGTGCCAGCAGTGAACGACGGGAGGGCTCCTACGAGCAGTACTTC

V gene: TRBV7-9
J gene: TRBJ2-7
clone size: .
D gene: .
CDR3 protein: CSSSLAGGTAEQYF
CDR3 DNA: TGTTCCAGCAGCTTAGCTGGGGGGACAGCCGAGCAGTACTTC

V gene: TRBV27
J gene: TRBJ1-2
clone size: .
D gene: .
CDR3 protein: CASRDSYGYTF
CDR3 DNA: TGTGCCAGCAGGGACAGCTATGGCTACACCTTC

V gene: TRBV9
J gene: TRBJ1-1
clone size: .
D gene: TRBD1
CDR3 protein: CASSARQGFGNTEAFF
CDR3 DNA: TGTGCCAGCAGCGCCAGACAGGGTTTTGGGAACACTGAAGCTTTCTTT

V gene: TRBV5-1
J gene: TRBJ2-1
clone size: .
D gene: TRBD1
CDR3 protein: CASSPGQGGGYNEQFF
CDR3 DNA: TGCGCCAGCAGCCCTGGACAGGGTGGAGGTTACAATGAGCAGTTCTTC

V gene: TRBV21-1
J gene: TRBJ1-1
clone size: .
D gene: .
CDR3 protein: CASTQRPRGAYTEAFF
CDR3 DNA: TGTGCCAGCACACAAAGGCCCCGTGGGGCGTACACTGAAGCTTTCTTT

V gene: TRBV6-5
J gene: TRBJ2-3
clone size: .
D gene: .
CDR3 protein: CASSSGTATGTDTQYF
CDR3 DNA: TGTGCCAGCAGTTCCGGCACCGCGACTGGCACAGATACGCAGTATTTT

V gene: TRBV14
J gene: TRBJ1-1
clone size: .
D gene: .
CDR3 protein: CASSRSPSHGEAFF
CDR3 DNA: TGTGCCAGCAGCCGCTCCCCGTCCCACGGGGAAGCTTTCTTT

V gene: TRBV21-1
J gene: TRBJ2-7
clone size: .
D gene: .
CDR3 protein: CASSPRPPGLAVHEQYF
CDR3 DNA: TGTGCCAGCAGCCCCCGACCCCCGGGACTAGCGGTCCACGAGCAGTACTTC

V gene: TRBV5-1
J gene: TRBJ2-7
clone size: .
D gene: TRBD2
CDR3 protein: CASSLTSGRGYEQYF
CDR3 DNA: TGCGCCAGCAGCTTAACTAGCGGGAGGGGATACGAGCAGTACTTC

V gene: TRBV20-1
J gene: TRBJ2-3
clone size: once
D gene: TRBD1
CDR3 protein: CSADRGDTQYF
CDR3 DNA: TGCAGTGCGGACAGGGGTGATACGCAGTATTTT

V gene: TRBV13
J gene: TRBJ2-1
clone size: .
D gene: .
CDR3 protein: CASSPSRGHYNEQFF
CDR3 DNA: TGTGCCAGCAGCCCGAGCCGGGGACACTACAATGAGCAGTTCTTC

V gene: TRBV6-1
J gene: TRBJ2-7
clone size: .
D gene: TRBD2
CDR3 protein: CASSEAGASGGGFYEQYF
CDR3 DNA: TGTGCCAGCAGTGAAGCGGGGGCTAGCGGGGGAGGCTTCTACGAGCAGTACTTC

V gene: TRBV6-8
J gene: TRBJ2-5
clone size: .
D gene: TRBD1
CDR3 protein: CASRHPGTGKETQYF
CDR3 DNA: TGTGCCAGCAGACACCCCGGGACAGGGAAAGAGACCCAGTACTTC

V gene: TRBV29-1
J gene: TRBJ2-1
clone size: .
D gene: TRBD2
CDR3 protein: CSVRWAGAIEQFF
CDR3 DNA: TGCAGCGTTAGGTGGGCGGGAGCTATTGAGCAGTTCTTC

V gene: TRBV28
J gene: TRBJ1-5
clone size: .
D gene: .
CDR3 protein: CASSLYRVRQPQHF
CDR3 DNA: TGTGCCAGCAGTTTATACAGGGTCAGACAGCCCCAGCATTTT

V gene: TRBV29-1
J gene: TRBJ2-5
clone size: .
D gene: TRBD2
CDR3 protein: CSVDRTSGGIIQETQYF
CDR3 DNA: TGCAGCGTGGACCGGACTAGCGGGGGGATAATCCAAGAGACCCAGTACTTC

V gene: TRBV19
J gene: TRBJ2-2
clone size: .
D gene: TRBD1
CDR3 protein: CASKTVGQFSGELFF
CDR3 DNA: TGTGCCAGTAAAACAGTGGGACAGTTCAGCGGGGAGCTGTTTTTT

V gene: TRBV2
J gene: TRBJ2-6
clone size: once
D gene: TRBD1
CDR3 protein: CASSDHRGQGVYTGANVLTF
CDR3 DNA: TGTGCCAGCAGTGATCATCGAGGACAGGGGGTATATACTGGGGCCAACGTCCTGACTTTC